Shown below are 14 T cell receptor beta chains from a single sample sequenced in a study of blood T cell repertoires in COVID-19. This table comes from immunoSEQ multiplex PCR, and its TCRdb copy is limited to in-frame clones, with some not included. The sample comprises fewer than 65,000 clones, 75% to 90% of which are singletons, and under 1.5% rests with the top ten. Sequenced: peripheral blood. The source is a woman older than 75 with acute or convalescent COVID-19.

V gene TRBV4-2 combines with J gene TRBJ2-2; possibly TRBD1 for D (5 bases). The V end lost 4 bases, the J end lost 5 bases, and 20 bases lay between the germline ends. The CDR3 totals 17 residues. Per the germline V gene, CDR1 is LGHNA and CDR2 is YNFKEQ. The CDR3 loop reads CASSREVSGQGTGELFF. The DNA for the CDR3 is TGTGCCAGCAGCCGAGAGGTCTCAGGGCAGGGAACCGGGGAGCTGTTTTTT.

The chain has TRBV18 and TRBJ2-3, with D possibly being TRBD2 (6 bases). The CDR3 is 13 amino acids. Trimming pared 1 base from V and 5 bases from J, leaving 7 bases between. CDR1 is KGHSH and CDR2 is LQKENI in the germline V gene. In DNA, the CDR3 is TGTGCCAGCTCACCACGGAGGGAAGATACGCAGTATTTT. Amino acids: CASSPRREDTQYF.

This clone was seen only a few times. The gene calls are TRBV6-1 and TRBJ1-6; possible D gene TRBD1, 6 bases. The CDR3 is made up of 14 amino acids. Per the germline V gene, CDR1 is MNHNS and CDR2 is SASEGT. V shed 1 base and J shed 7 bases, with 8 bases lying between them. The chain's CDR3 is CASSEGQGNSPLHF. The CDR3 region has the DNA TGTGCCAGCAGTGAAGGGCAGGGGAATTCACCCCTCCACTTT.

The chain uses TRBV5-1 and TRBJ1-3, with TRBD1 as a possible D gene (5 bases). V dropped 0 bases and J dropped 0 bases, with 16 bases sitting between them. CDR3 length: 18 residues. CDR1 is SGHRS and CDR2 is YFSETQ in the germline V gene. The CDR3 DNA is TGCGCCAGCAGCTTGGCCGGTCAGGGCCCAACCTCTGGAAACACCATATATTTT. This encodes CASSLAGQGPTSGNTIYF.

This chain joins TRBV9 and TRBJ2-1, with 7 bases aligning to TRBD2. V dropped 0 bases and J dropped 12; count of bases not matched to a gene: 15. CDR3 size: 16 residues. The germline gives CDR1 SGDLS, CDR2 YYNGEE. In DNA, the CDR3 is TGTGCCAGCAGCGTAGGGGAGGGACGGGGGACCTACTGGCAGTTCTTC. Its protein product is CASSVGEGRGTYWQFF.

This rearrangement joins TRBV7-2 to TRBJ1-1; D might be TRBD1 (5 bases). The CDR3 extends over 13 amino acids. Trimming pared 5 bases from V and 0 bases from J, leaving 7 bases between. Germline V lookup: CDR1 SGHTA, CDR2 FQGNSA. This CDR3 is CASSETVNTEAFF. For the CDR3, the DNA is TGTGCCAGCAGCGAGACAGTGAACACTGAAGCTTTCTTT.

The DNA of the CDR3 is TGTGCCAGCAGCCCCGTGTCCTACGAGCAGTACTTC. Translation gives CASSPVSYEQYF. The rearrangement uses TRBV11-2 and TRBJ2-7, with D uncertain. CDR1 and CDR2 (germline): SGHAT, FQNNGV. V lost 5 bases and J lost 1, with 6 bases in between. The CDR3 extends over 12 amino acids.

The chain links TRBV19 to TRBJ2-7; the match to TRBD1 covers 7 bases. Germline trimming cut 4 bases from V and 2 bases from J; bases unmatched to any gene: 8. Germline CDR1 LNHDA, CDR2 SQIVND (reference sequence). The CDR3 contains 15 residues. The CDR3 bases are TGTGCCAGTAGTAAAACAGGGGAACTGACCTACGAGCAGTACTTC. It codes for CASSKTGELTYEQYF.

The chain joins TRBV9 to TRBJ1-1; 9 bases agree with TRBD1. From germline, CDR1 is SGDLS and CDR2 YYNGEE. The CDR3 has 15 amino acids. Trimming removed 0 bases from V and 6 bases from J; junction bases left unmatched: 6. The CDR3 sequence: CASSVEGQGYAEAFF. The DNA for the CDR3 is TGTGCCAGCAGCGTAGAGGGACAGGGATACGCTGAAGCTTTCTTT.

The CDR3: CSVTLSGQRAFF. CDR3 nucleotide sequence: TGCAGCGTCACCCTCTCAGGGCAGAGGGCTTTCTTT. V gene TRBV29-1 combines with J gene TRBJ1-1; TRBD1 might be the D (5 bases). Germline V gene lookup returns CDR1 SQVTM and CDR2 ANQGSEA. Trimming left V 6 bases short and J 11 bases short, with 19 bases between. The CDR3 totals 12 residues.

The J gene is TRBJ1-1, the V gene TRBV19, with TRBD1 identical over 7 bases. V trimming: 3 bases; J trimming: 9 bases; junction bases outside the gene matches: 4. This CDR3 spans 12 amino acids. Germline loops: CDR1 LNHDA, CDR2 SQIVND (reference sequence). Written as DNA, the CDR3 is TGTGCCAGTAGTATGGGGACAGTTAAAGCTTTCTTT. Translation gives CASSMGTVKAFF.

CDR3 protein: CTSSQWDSSYEQYF. CDR3 in DNA: TGCACCAGCAGCCAATGGGACAGTTCATACGAGCAGTACTTC. The chain uses TRBV1 and TRBJ2-7; the D call TRBD1 from the table was never checked on the DNA. TRBV1 constitutes a pseudogene. This CDR3 contains 14 residues.

This clone has just one count. V and J are TRBV30 and TRBJ2-7, with 8 bases lining up with TRBD1. With 5 bases clipped from V and 7 bases from J, the junction kept 13 bases outside the gene matches. There are 14 residues in the CDR3. Germline CDR1 GTSNPN, CDR2 SVGIG (reference sequence). CDR3 sequence reads: CAWAKRDRLREQYF. The CDR3 DNA follows: TGTGCCTGGGCAAAACGGGACAGGCTGAGGGAGCAGTACTTC.

The V gene is TRBV5-1, the J gene TRBJ2-1; 9 bases align to TRBD2. Germline CDR1 is SGHRS and CDR2 is YFSETQ. This CDR3 comprises 16 residues. V gave up 4 bases and J gave up 7 bases; unmatched junction bases: 12. In nucleotides, the CDR3 is TGCGCCAGCAGCGGGGATGGTAGCGGGGGAGATAATGAGCAGTTCTTC. This translates into CASSGDGSGGDNEQFF.